This is a list of T cell receptor beta chains from one sample in a study of cytomegalovirus exposure and HLA in healthy donors. Method: immunoSEQ multiplex PCR; TCRdb's copy keeps in-frame clones and lacks some. The data contain about 150,000 clones, roughly 83% of them singletons. The sequencing sample was made of PBMCs. The source of these receptors is a human donor in good health. The CDR3 runs from the conserved cysteine through the conserved F or W.

j_call v_call cdr3_aa
TRBJ1-1 TRBV12-5 CASGLAQGENTEAFF
TRBJ1-5 TRBV28 CASRTRAGGNQPQHF
TRBJ1-3 TRBV30 CAWSHGQARNTIYF
TRBJ2-7 TRBV4-3 CASSRTGSSYEQYF
TRBJ1-2 TRBV30 CALAGGQYGYTF
TRBJ2-3 TRBV29-1 CSVGREPRDTQYF
TRBJ2-7 TRBV20-1 CSARDRDEQYF
TRBJ2-1 TRBV7-9 CASSSTRGVGQEGNNEQFF
TRBJ1-1 TRBV27 CASTATGYTEAFF
TRBJ2-3 TRBV10-3 CAISPGGRTDTQYF
TRBJ2-7 TRBV5-1 CASSLAGGSYEQYF
TRBJ2-3 TRBV6-6 CASRVTTSTDTQYF
TRBJ1-5 TRBV10-2 CASSDRYQPQHF
TRBJ2-7 TRBV6-5 CASSKDRESYEQYF
TRBJ1-3 TRBV28 CASSPGGLGNTIYF
TRBJ2-1 TRBV29-1 CSVRGGAYNEQFF
TRBJ1-1 TRBV18 CASSPQGAVGTEAFF
TRBJ1-5 TRBV19 CATAGGGNQPQHF
TRBJ2-3 TRBV19 CASSRDSTQYF
TRBJ2-1 TRBV11-3 CASSFAPINEQFF
TRBJ2-7 TRBV28 CASSHNYEQYF
TRBJ2-1 TRBV5-1 CASSPDLAGVGNEQFF
TRBJ2-5 TRBV2 CASMARETPRETQYF
TRBJ2-2 TRBV27 CASRGGGVDTGELFF
TRBJ2-5 TRBV18 CASSPPRGGLSGETQYF
TRBJ1-3 TRBV27 CASSYTGGSGNTIYF
TRBJ1-2 TRBV18 CASSPFGGSRALFYGYTF
TRBJ1-1 TRBV11-2 CASSFRQAALTNTEAFF
TRBJ2-3 TRBV10-3 CAISEFEGVGSTDTQYF
TRBJ2-4 TRBV5-1 CASSGSDKNIQYF